A single sample is the source of the 2 T cell receptor beta chains below, sequenced in a study of glioma-infiltrating T cells after dendritic cell vaccination. Assay: immunoSEQ multiplex PCR; the TCRdb copy retains only in-frame clones and omits some. Counted here are more than 95,000 clones, roughly 79% occurring once; the ten biggest clones make up 10% to 15%. Specimen: blood, collected before dendritic cell vaccination. Source of these receptors: a human donor with glioblastoma.

The rearrangement joins TRBV18 to TRBJ2-5; 7 positions agree with TRBD2. The V gene's germline CDR1 is KGHSH and CDR2 LQKENI. V lost 0 bases and J lost 0; bases outside the gene matches: 4. This CDR3 spans 16 amino acids. CDR3: CASSPPVRGDQETQYF. For the CDR3, the DNA is TGTGCCAGCTCACCACCGGTTCGGGGGGACCAAGAGACCCAGTACTTC.

The V call is TRBV19, the J call TRBJ1-2; 9 bases fit TRBD1. Germline CDR1 reads LNHDA; CDR2 reads SQIVND (reference sequence). This CDR3 is 14 amino acids long. Germline trimming cut 11 bases from V and 4 bases from J; bases unmatched to any gene: 11. The CDR3 nucleotides are TGTGCCGGCCGGGACAGGGCCTCGGGCTATGGCTACACCTTC. This translates into CAGRDRASGYGYTF. The variable domain in full, with the rest retrieved from reference TRBV19 and TRBJ1-2, is DGGITQSPKYLFRKEGQNVTLSCEQNLNHDAMYWYRQDPGQGLRLIYYSQIVNDFQKGDIAEGYSVSREKKESFPLTVTSAQKNPTAFYLCAGRDRASGYGYTFGSGTRLTVV.